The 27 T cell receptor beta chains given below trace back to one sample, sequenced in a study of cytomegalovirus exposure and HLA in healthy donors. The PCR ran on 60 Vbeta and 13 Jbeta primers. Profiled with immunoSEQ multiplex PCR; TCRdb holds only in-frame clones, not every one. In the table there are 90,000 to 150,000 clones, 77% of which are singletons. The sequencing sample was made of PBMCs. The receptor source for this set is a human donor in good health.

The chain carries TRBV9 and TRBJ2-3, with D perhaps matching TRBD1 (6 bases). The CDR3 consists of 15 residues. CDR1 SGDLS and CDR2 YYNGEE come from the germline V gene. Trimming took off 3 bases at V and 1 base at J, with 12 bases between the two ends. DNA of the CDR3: TGTGCCAGCAGCGGATCGACAGGCCGCACAGATACGCAGTATTTT. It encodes CASSGSTGRTDTQYF. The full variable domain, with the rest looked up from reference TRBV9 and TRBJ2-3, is DSGVTQTPKHLITATGQRVTLRCSPRSGDLSVYWYQQSLDQGLQFLIQYYNGEERAKGNILERFSAQQFPDLHSELNLSSLELGDSALYFCASSGSTGRTDTQYFGPGTRLTVL.

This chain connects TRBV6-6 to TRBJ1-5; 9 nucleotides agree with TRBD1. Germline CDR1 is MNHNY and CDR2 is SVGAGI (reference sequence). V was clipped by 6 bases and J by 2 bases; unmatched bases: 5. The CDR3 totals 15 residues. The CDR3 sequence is CASRTGGAGNQPQHF. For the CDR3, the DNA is TGTGCCAGCAGAACAGGGGGCGCGGGCAATCAGCCCCAGCATTTT.

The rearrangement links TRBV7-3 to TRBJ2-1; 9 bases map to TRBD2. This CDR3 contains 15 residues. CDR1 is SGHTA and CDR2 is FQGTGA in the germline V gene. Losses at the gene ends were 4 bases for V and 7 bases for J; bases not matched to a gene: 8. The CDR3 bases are TGTGCCAGCAGCTCGGGATCGACTAGCGGTAATGAGCAGTTCTTC. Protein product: CASSSGSTSGNEQFF.

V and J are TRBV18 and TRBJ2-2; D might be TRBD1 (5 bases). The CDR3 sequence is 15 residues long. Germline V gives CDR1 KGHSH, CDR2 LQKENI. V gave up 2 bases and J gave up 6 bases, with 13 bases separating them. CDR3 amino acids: CASSPIQQGAGELFF. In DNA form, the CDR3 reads TGTGCCAGCTCACCAATTCAGCAGGGTGCCGGGGAGCTGTTTTTT.

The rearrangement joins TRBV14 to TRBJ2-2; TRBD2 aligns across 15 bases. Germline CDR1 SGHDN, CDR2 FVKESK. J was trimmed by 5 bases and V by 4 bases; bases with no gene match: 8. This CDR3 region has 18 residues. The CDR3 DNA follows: TGTGCCAGCAGCCGAGGACTAGCGGGAGGGCCAAAGACCGGGGAGCTGTTTTTT. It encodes CASSRGLAGGPKTGELFF. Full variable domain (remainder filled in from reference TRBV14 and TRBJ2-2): EAGVTQFPSHSVIEKGQTVTLRCDPISGHDNLYWYRRVMGKEIKFLLHFVKESKQDESGMPNNRFLAERTGGTYSTLKVQPAELEDSGVYFCASSRGLAGGPKTGELFFGEGSRLTVL.

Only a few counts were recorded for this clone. This chain's CDR3 is CASRGTGSSEKLFF. The CDR3 nucleotides are TGTGCCAGTAGAGGGACAGGGAGTAGTGAAAAACTGTTTTTT. The rearrangement joins TRBV19 to TRBJ1-4; 9 bases align to TRBD1. V was pared by 6 bases and J by 7 bases, with 6 bases of the junction left unmatched. This CDR3 region has 14 residues. Germline-derived CDR1 and CDR2 are LNHDA and SQIVND (reference sequence).

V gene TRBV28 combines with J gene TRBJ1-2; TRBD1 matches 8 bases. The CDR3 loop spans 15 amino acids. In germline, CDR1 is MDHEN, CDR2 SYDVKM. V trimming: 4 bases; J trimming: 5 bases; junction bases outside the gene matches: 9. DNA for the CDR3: TGTGCCAGCAGTTACGACAGGGGAAGGGGTTATGGCTACACCTTC. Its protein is CASSYDRGRGYGYTF.

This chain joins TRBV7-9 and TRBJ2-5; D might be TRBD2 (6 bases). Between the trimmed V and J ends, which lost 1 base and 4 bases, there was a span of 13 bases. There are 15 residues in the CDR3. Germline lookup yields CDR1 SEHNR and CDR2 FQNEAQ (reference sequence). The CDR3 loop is CASSLGFGGAETQYF. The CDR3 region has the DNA TGTGCCAGCAGCTTAGGTTTTGGCGGGGCAGAGACCCAGTACTTC.

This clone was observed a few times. DNA for the CDR3: TGTGCCAGCAGAGACTTCAGGGGCTACGAGCAGTACTTC. Protein: CASRDFRGYEQYF. This sequence joins TRBV5-6 and TRBJ2-7; D may be TRBD1 (6 bases). CDR3 size: 13 residues. Germline lookup yields CDR1 SGHDT and CDR2 YYEEEE. Trimming stripped 5 bases from V and 3 bases from J, with 12 bases between.

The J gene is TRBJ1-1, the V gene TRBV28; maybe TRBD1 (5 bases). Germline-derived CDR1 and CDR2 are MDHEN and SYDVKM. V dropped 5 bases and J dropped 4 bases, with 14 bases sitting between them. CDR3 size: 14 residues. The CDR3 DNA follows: TGTGCCAGCAGTGCCCCGGGGGAGGGCACTGAAGCTTTCTTT. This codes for CASSAPGEGTEAFF.

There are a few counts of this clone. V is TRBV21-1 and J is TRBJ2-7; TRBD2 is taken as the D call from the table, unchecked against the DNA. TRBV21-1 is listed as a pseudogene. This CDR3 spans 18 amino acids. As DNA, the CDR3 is TGTGCCAGCAGCAAAAAGACCCCCGGGACTTACAACTCCTACGAGCAGTACTTC. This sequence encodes CASSKKTPGTYNSYEQYF.

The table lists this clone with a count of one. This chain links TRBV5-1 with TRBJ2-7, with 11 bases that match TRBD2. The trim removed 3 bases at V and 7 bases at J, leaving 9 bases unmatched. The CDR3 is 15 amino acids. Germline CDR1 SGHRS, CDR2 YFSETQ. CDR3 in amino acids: CASSSIAGGPGEQYF. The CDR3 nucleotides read TGCGCCAGCAGCTCGATAGCGGGAGGGCCGGGGGAGCAGTACTTC.

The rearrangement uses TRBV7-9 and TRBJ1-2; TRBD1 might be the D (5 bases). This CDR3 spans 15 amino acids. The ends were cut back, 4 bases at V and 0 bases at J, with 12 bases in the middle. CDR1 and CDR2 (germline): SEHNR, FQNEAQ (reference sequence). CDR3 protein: CASSSGEGANYGYTF. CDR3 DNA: TGTGCCAGCAGCTCAGGAGAAGGGGCTAACTATGGCTACACCTTC.

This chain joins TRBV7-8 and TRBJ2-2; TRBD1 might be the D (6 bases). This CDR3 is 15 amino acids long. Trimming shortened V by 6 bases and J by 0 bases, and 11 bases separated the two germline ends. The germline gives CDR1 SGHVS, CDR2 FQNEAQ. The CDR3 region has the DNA TGTGCCAGCAGTCGGGGACACCCGAACACCGGGGAGCTGTTTTTT. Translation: CASSRGHPNTGELFF.

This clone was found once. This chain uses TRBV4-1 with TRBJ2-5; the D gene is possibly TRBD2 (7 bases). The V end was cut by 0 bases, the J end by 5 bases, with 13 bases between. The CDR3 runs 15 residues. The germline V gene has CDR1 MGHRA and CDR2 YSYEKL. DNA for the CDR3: TGCGCCAGCAGCCAAGATCCGGGGGGCCGGGAGACCCAGTACTTC. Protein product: CASSQDPGGRETQYF.

The CDR3 DNA follows: TGTGCCAGCAGCCGGGACAGGGTAGCAACTAATGAAAAACTGTTTTTT. Translated: CASSRDRVATNEKLFF. The chain has TRBV5-4 and TRBJ1-4, with TRBD1 matching over 9 bases. The germline CDR1 and CDR2 sequences are SGHNT and YYREEE (reference sequence). Trimming cost V 4 bases and J 0 bases; bases outside gene matches: 4. The CDR3 extends over 16 amino acids.

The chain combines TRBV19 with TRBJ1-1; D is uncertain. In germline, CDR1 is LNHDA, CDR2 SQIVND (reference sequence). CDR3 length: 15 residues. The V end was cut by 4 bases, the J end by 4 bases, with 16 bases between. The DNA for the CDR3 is TGTGCCAGTAGTAATTTGTGGAGTCTGGGCACTGAAGCTTTCTTT. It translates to CASSNLWSLGTEAFF.

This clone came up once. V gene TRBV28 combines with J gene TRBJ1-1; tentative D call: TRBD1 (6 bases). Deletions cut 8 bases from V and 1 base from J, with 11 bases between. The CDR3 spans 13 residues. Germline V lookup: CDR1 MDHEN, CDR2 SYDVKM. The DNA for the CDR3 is TGTGCCAGCCAGTACAGGGAGAACACTGAAGCTTTCTTT. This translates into CASQYRENTEAFF.

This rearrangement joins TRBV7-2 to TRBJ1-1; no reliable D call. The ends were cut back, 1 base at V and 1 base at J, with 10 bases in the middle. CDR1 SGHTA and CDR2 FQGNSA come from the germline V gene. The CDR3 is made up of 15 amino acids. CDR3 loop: CASSLVGLGNTEAFF. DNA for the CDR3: TGTGCCAGCAGCTTAGTTGGACTTGGGAACACTGAAGCTTTCTTT.

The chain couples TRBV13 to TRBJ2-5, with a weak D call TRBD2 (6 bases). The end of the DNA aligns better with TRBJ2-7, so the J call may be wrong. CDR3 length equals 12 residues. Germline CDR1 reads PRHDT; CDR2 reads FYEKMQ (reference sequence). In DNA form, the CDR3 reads TGTGCCAGCAGCCGTCGGGAGCGCGAGCAGTACTTC. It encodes CASSRREREQYF.

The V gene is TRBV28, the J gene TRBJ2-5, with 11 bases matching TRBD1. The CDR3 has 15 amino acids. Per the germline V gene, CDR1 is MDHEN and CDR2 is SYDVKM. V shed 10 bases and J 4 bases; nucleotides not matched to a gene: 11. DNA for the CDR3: TGTGCCACCCAACCGGGACAGGGGGTTAGAGAGACCCAGTACTTC. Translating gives CATQPGQGVRETQYF. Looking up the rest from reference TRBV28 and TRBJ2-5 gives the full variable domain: DVKVTQSSRYLVKRTGEKVFLECVQDMDHENMFWYRQDPGLGLRLIYFSYDVKMKEKGDIPEGYSVSREKKERFSLILESASTNQTSMYLCATQPGQGVRETQYFGPGTRLLVL.

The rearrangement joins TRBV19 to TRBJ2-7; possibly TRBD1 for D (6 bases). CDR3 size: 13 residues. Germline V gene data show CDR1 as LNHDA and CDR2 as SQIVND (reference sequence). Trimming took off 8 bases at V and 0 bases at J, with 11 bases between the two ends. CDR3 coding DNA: TGTGCCAGTGCCGACAGGATCTCCTACGAGCAGTACTTC. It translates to CASADRISYEQYF. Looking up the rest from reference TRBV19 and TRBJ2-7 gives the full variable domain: DGGITQSPKYLFRKEGQNVTLSCEQNLNHDAMYWYRQDPGQGLRLIYYSQIVNDFQKGDIAEGYSVSREKKESFPLTVTSAQKNPTAFYLCASADRISYEQYFGPGTRLTVT.

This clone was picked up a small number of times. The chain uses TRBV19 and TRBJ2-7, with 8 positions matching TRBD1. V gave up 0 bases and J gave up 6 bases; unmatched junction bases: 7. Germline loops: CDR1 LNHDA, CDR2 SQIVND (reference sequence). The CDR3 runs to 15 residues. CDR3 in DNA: TGTGCCAGTAGTATAGAATGGACAGGGAGGACCGAGCAGTACTTC. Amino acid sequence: CASSIEWTGRTEQYF.

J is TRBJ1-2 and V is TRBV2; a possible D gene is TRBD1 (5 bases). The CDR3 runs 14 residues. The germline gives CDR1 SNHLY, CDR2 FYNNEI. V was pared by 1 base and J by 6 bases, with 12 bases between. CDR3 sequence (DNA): TGTGCCAGCAGTGAAGTAACGCAGGGTGATGGCTACACCTTC. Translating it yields CASSEVTQGDGYTF.

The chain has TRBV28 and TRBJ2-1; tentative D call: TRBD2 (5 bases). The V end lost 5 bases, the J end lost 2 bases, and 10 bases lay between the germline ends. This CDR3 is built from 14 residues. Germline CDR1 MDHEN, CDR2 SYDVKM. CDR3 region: CASSIAGAYNEQFF. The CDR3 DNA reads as TGTGCCAGCAGTATCGCGGGTGCCTACAATGAGCAGTTCTTC.

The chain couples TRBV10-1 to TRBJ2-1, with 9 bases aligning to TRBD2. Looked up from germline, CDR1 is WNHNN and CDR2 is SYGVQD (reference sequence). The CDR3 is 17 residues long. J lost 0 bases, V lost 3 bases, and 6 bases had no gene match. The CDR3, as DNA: TGCGCCAGCAGTGATTTCGGCGGGGGGGGCTCCTACAATGAGCAGTTCTTC. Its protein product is CASSDFGGGGSYNEQFF.

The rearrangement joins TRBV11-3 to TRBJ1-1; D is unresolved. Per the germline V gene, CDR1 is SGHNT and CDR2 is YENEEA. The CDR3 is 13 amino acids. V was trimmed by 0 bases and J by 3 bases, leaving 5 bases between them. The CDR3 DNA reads TGTGCCAGCAGCTTAGATCGTGACACTGAAGCTTTCTTT. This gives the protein CASSLDRDTEAFF.